Listed below are T cell receptor beta chains from one sample, sequenced in a study of breast tumors, draining lymph nodes, adjacent tissues. TCRdb passed the multiplex PCR reads through MiXCR, listing each CDR3 protein once. The sample includes about 89,000 distinct CDR3 sequences, approximately 29% seen only once; the top ten take more than 7%. Sequenced material: axillary lymph node tissue. These receptors originate from a female donor with breast cancer. Some clones in this sample may be carry-over from other donors' samples. Each CDR3 is given with its conserved first and last residue. Each record gives: V gene, clone size, CDR3 length, D gene, J gene, CDR3 DNA, CDR3 protein. A D gene is named only where the DNA matches it firmly. Clone size is shown for a subset of rows, as once, few, many or a class of expanded clone.

v_gene: TRBV28
abundance: many
len: 16
d_gene: TRBD1
j_gene: TRBJ2-7
CDR3nt: TGTGCCAGCAGTCCGCCCCTACAGGGGGGATACAGAGAGCAGTACTTC
CDR3aa: CASSPPLQGGYREQYF

v_gene: TRBV28
abundance: many
len: 14
d_gene: NA
j_gene: TRBJ1-6
CDR3nt: TGTGCCAGCAGCGGCCTTCCAGCTGGTTCACCCCTCCACTTT
CDR3aa: CASSGLPAGSPLHF

v_gene: TRBV7-2
abundance: many
len: 13
d_gene: NA
j_gene: TRBJ2-7
CDR3nt: TGTGCCAGCAGCTTAGTTGTAGGGGAAGGCTACTTCTTC
CDR3aa: CASSLVVGEGYFF

v_gene: TRBV28
abundance: once
len: 13
d_gene: NA
j_gene: TRBJ2-1
CDR3nt: TGTGCCATGGGAAGGCGCCCCAGCAATGAGCAGTTCTTC
CDR3aa: CAMGRRPSNEQFF

v_gene: TRBV7-9
abundance: many
len: 16
d_gene: NA
j_gene: TRBJ1-6
CDR3nt: TGTGCCAGCAGCTTAGTAAGGAGCTCCTATAATTCACCCCTCCACTTT
CDR3aa: CASSLVRSSYNSPLHF

v_gene: TRBV5-1
abundance: NA
len: 15
d_gene: NA
j_gene: TRBJ2-7
CDR3nt: TGCGCCAGCAGCTTTGGGGCAGGGGGGCGCAACGAGCAGTGCTTC
CDR3aa: CASSFGAGGRNEQCF

v_gene: TRBV2
abundance: once
len: 22
d_gene: NA
j_gene: TRBJ2-2
CDR3nt: NA
CDR3aa: CASSAGSSYEQYFGPGTGELFF

v_gene: TRBV12-3/TRBV12-4
abundance: many
len: 14
d_gene: NA
j_gene: TRBJ1-3
CDR3nt: TGTGCCAGCAGAAGAGACAACTCTGGAAACACCATATATTTT
CDR3aa: CASRRDNSGNTIYF

v_gene: TRBV12-3/TRBV12-4
abundance: many
len: 14
d_gene: NA
j_gene: TRBJ1-4
CDR3nt: TGTGCCAGCAGTCCCGACCCAGTGAATGAAAAACTGTTTTTT
CDR3aa: CASSPDPVNEKLFF

v_gene: TRBV28
abundance: many
len: 11
d_gene: TRBD1
j_gene: TRBJ2-7
CDR3nt: TGTGCCAGCAGACAGGGGTACGAGCAGTACTTC
CDR3aa: CASRQGYEQYF

v_gene: TRBV29-1
abundance: NA
len: 13
d_gene: TRBD1
j_gene: TRBJ2-1
CDR3nt: TGCAGCGTTGGAGGGACAGGGGGCAATGAGCAGTTCTTC
CDR3aa: CSVGGTGGNEQFF

v_gene: TRBV6-5
abundance: many
len: 15
d_gene: NA
j_gene: TRBJ2-7
CDR3nt: TGTGCCAGCAGTCACTCGGTGGCAGGGGGGTACGAGCAGTACTTC
CDR3aa: CASSHSVAGGYEQYF

v_gene: TRBV14
abundance: many
len: 14
d_gene: NA
j_gene: TRBJ1-5
CDR3nt: TGTGCCAGCAGCCAAGTAGGTTTCAATCAGCCCCAGCATTTT
CDR3aa: CASSQVGFNQPQHF

v_gene: TRBV9
abundance: many
len: 14
d_gene: TRBD1
j_gene: TRBJ1-2
CDR3nt: TGTGCCAGCAGCGAGGCCGACAGGGTCTATGGCTACACCTTC
CDR3aa: CASSEADRVYGYTF

v_gene: TRBV11-2
abundance: NA
len: 15
d_gene: NA
j_gene: TRBJ2-7
CDR3nt: TGTGCCAGCAGCTTAGCTGGGGAGTGGGCATACGAGCAGTACTTC
CDR3aa: CASSLAGEWAYEQYF

v_gene: TRBV29-1
abundance: NA
len: 15
d_gene: TRBD1
j_gene: TRBJ1-4
CDR3nt: TGCAGCGTTGGGACAGGGGGCGCGACTAATGAAAAACTGTTTTTT
CDR3aa: CSVGTGGATNEKLFF

v_gene: TRBV20-1
abundance: many
len: 18
d_gene: NA
j_gene: TRBJ2-3
CDR3nt: TGCAGTGCTAGAGGCCCCGGGACGTCACAAAGCCGGGCAGATACGCAGTATTTT
CDR3aa: CSARGPGTSQSRADTQYF

v_gene: TRBV5-5
abundance: NA
len: 13
d_gene: TRBD1
j_gene: TRBJ1-2
CDR3nt: TGTGCCAGCAGACGGACAGGGGGCAGTGGCTACACCTTC
CDR3aa: CASRRTGGSGYTF

v_gene: TRBV10-3
abundance: once
len: 16
d_gene: TRBD1
j_gene: TRBJ1-6
CDR3nt: TGTGGCATCAGTGAGGGACAGGGTCCCTATAATTCACCCCTCCACTTT
CDR3aa: CGISEGQGPYNSPLHF